One sample yielded the 16 T cell receptor beta chains listed below, sequenced in a study of T cell repertoires in cytomegalovirus infection (dated by TCRdb to the late 2010s). This specimen's treatment or condition label, interpreted: in vitro stimulation with specific CMV peptide epitopes to enrich CMV-specific T cells. The antigens of these receptors remain unknown. This sample was sequenced with an Illumina HiSeq 1500. The raw public data were reprocessed by TCRdb itself: fastp quality trimming at Q25, MiXCR clonotype calling, in-frame beta chains only. A single entry per CDR3 protein holds the most common genes and DNA from its merged rows. Counted in this sample were 550,000 to 850,000 distinct CDR3 sequences; roughly 30% of them appeared once. The top ten hold about 20% of the sample. Material: cultured PBMCs, obtained from culture after CMV antigen stimulation. The receptors stem from a human donor in good health (CMV status not recorded). Some clones in this sample may be carry-over from other donors' samples.

This chain links TRBV6-1 with TRBJ2-5; the D gene is possibly TRBD1 (5 bases). This CDR3 spans 10 amino acids. The germline V gene encodes CDR1 MNHNS and CDR2 SASEGT. The CDR3 loop is CTQAWETQYF. The CDR3 nucleotides are TGTACACAGGCCTGGGAGACCCAGTACTTC.

This clonotype was picked up a small number of times. The rearrangement links TRBV15 to TRBJ2-7, with D hard to call. From germline, CDR1 is LNHNV and CDR2 YYDKDF (reference sequence). V lost 0 bases to trimming and J lost 6 bases, with 9 bases between them. The CDR3 covers 13 residues. The CDR3 sequence: CATSRDLQAEQYF. Written as DNA, the CDR3 is TGTGCCACCAGCAGAGATCTGCAGGCCGAGCAGTACTTC.

V and J are TRBV29-1 and TRBJ2-3; D call uncertain. This CDR3 has 12 residues. The germline CDR1 and CDR2 sequences are SQVTM and ANQGSEA. Trimming left V 2 bases short and J 2 bases short, with 5 bases between. The CDR3: CSVEKDTDTQYF. The DNA for the CDR3 is TGCAGCGTTGAAAAAGACACAGATACGCAGTATTTT.

The DNA of the CDR3 is TGCAGTGCTAGGATCCCCCTAGGTGGGGAAGAGACCCAGTACTTC. The encoded protein is CSARIPLGGEETQYF. J is TRBJ2-5 and V is TRBV20-1; no definite D call. Germline-derived CDR1 and CDR2 are DFQATT and SNEGSKA (reference sequence). The CDR3 is made up of 15 amino acids. V was shortened by 3 bases and J by 3 bases, with 17 bases between the two germline ends.

The rearrangement uses TRBV20-1 and TRBJ1-4; D possibly corresponds to TRBD1 (6 bases). The CDR3 is made up of 14 amino acids. Deletions cut 5 bases from V and 6 bases from J, with 16 bases between. Looked up from germline, CDR1 is DFQATT and CDR2 is SNEGSKA (reference sequence). CDR3 nucleotide sequence: TGCAGTGCTGGCGTAAGAAGGGGGGATGAAAAACTGTTTTTT. Its protein is CSAGVRRGDEKLFF.

The rearrangement links TRBV12-3 or TRBV12-4 to TRBJ1-2; 12 bases align to TRBD1. The CDR3 is 15 residues long. V lost 7 bases to trimming and J lost 8 bases; unmatched junction nucleotides: 11. CDR3 DNA sequence: TGTGCCAGCACTCGGACCGGGACAGGGGGCTGGGGCTACACCTTC. It is translated as CASTRTGTGGWGYTF.

This clonotype was counted once. The chain has TRBV4-3 and TRBJ1-4, with D possibly matching TRBD1 (6 bases). Germline CDR1 reads LGHNA; CDR2 reads YSLEER. V dropped 0 bases and J dropped 6 bases, with 20 bases sitting between them. This CDR3 is built from 18 residues. The CDR3 loop reads CASSQEGEQGRKDEKLFF. DNA for the CDR3: TGCGCCAGCAGCCAAGAGGGAGAGCAGGGGAGGAAGGATGAAAAACTGTTTTTT.

The rearrangement uses TRBV27 and TRBJ2-7; D not resolved. The germline gives CDR1 MNHEY, CDR2 SMNVEV (reference sequence). This CDR3 region has 13 residues. The ends were cut back, 2 bases at V and 6 bases at J, with 11 bases in the middle. The CDR3 here is CASSLKADCEQYF. In DNA form, the CDR3 reads TGTGCCAGCAGTTTAAAGGCAGATTGCGAGCAGTACTTC.

The count of this clonotype is one. The DNA for the CDR3 is TGCAGCGTTGAAGATCGGAGGGGCCGGACCGGGGAGCTGTTTTTT. It translates to CSVEDRRGRTGELFF. The V gene is TRBV29-1, the J gene TRBJ2-2; possible D gene TRBD2, 6 bases. From germline, CDR1 is SQVTM and CDR2 ANQGSEA. The CDR3 has 15 residues. V dropped 0 bases and J dropped 5 bases, with 13 bases sitting between them.

The CDR3 reads CASRSPRGQRAYEQYF. The CDR3 nucleotides read TGTGCCAGCAGGTCGCCCCGCGGGCAGCGAGCCTACGAGCAGTACTTC. The chain has TRBV6-1 and TRBJ2-7; D might be TRBD2 (5 bases). There are 16 residues in the CDR3. Germline assignment: CDR1 MNHNS and CDR2 SASEGT. Trimming stripped 6 bases from V and 2 bases from J, with 20 bases between.

Many counts were recorded for this clonotype. The gene calls are TRBV7-2 and TRBJ2-5, with TRBD2 matching 9 bases. The CDR3 consists of 15 residues. V lost 2 bases and J lost 4; bases outside the gene matches: 5. CDR1 and CDR2 from the germline V gene are SGHTA and FQGNSA. CDR3 protein: CASSLNGGRGETQYF. The CDR3, as DNA: TGTGCCAGCAGCTTAAATGGCGGGAGGGGAGAGACCCAGTACTTC. Full variable domain (rest looked up from reference TRBV7-2 and TRBJ2-5): GAGVSQSPSNKVTEKGKDVELRCDPISGHTALYWYRQSLGQGLEFLIYFQGNSAPDKSGLPSDRFSAERTGGSVSTLTIQRTQQEDSAVYLCASSLNGGRGETQYFGPGTRLLVL.

The sample holds a few counts of this clonotype. This chain uses TRBV5-6 with TRBJ1-1; unclear D gene. The CDR3 consists of 15 residues. V lost 0 bases, J lost 0 bases, and 9 bases lay in between. CDR1 SGHDT and CDR2 YYEEEE come from the germline V gene. The CDR3: CASSLGHHMNTEAFF. The CDR3 DNA reads as TGTGCCAGCAGCTTGGGACATCACATGAACACTGAAGCTTTCTTT.

This clonotype was seen a single time. This chain uses TRBV19 with TRBJ1-5, with D hard to call. Trimming shortened V by 1 base and J by 5 bases, and 15 bases separated the two germline ends. Germline loops: CDR1 LNHDA, CDR2 SQIVND (reference sequence). The CDR3 runs 16 residues. The CDR3 DNA is TGTGCCAGTAGTATAGCGTGGCCCGGTGGCTATCAGCCCCAGCATTTT. This encodes CASSIAWPGGYQPQHF. Full variable domain (missing parts from reference TRBV19 and TRBJ1-5): DGGITQSPKYLFRKEGQNVTLSCEQNLNHDAMYWYRQDPGQGLRLIYYSQIVNDFQKGDIAEGYSVSREKKESFPLTVTSAQKNPTAFYLCASSIAWPGGYQPQHFGDGTRLSIL.

The J gene is TRBJ2-1, the V gene TRBV7-2, with 7 bases aligning to TRBD2. Germline assignment: CDR1 SGHTA and CDR2 FQGNSA. This CDR3 contains 14 residues. V lost 10 bases and J lost 1; bases outside the gene matches: 7. In DNA, the CDR3 is TGTGCCACCGGGCGGGGGAGTTCCTACAATGAGCAGTTCTTC. Its protein is CATGRGSSYNEQFF.

CDR3 region: CASSLLWGSNYNEQFF. The CDR3 DNA reads TGTGCCAGCAGCCTCCTGTGGGGAAGTAACTACAATGAGCAGTTCTTC. The chain carries TRBV7-4 and TRBJ2-1, with D unclear. The length of the CDR3 is 16 residues. The ends were cut back, 5 bases at V and 3 bases at J, with 17 bases in the middle. Germline lookup yields CDR1 SGHVT and CDR2 SQSDAQ.

The chain has TRBV6-5 and TRBJ2-7; 7 nucleotides align to TRBD1. V was pared by 5 bases and J by 0 bases, with 13 bases of the junction left unmatched. Looked up from germline, CDR1 is MNHEY and CDR2 is SVGAGI. The CDR3 has 17 amino acids. CDR3: CASSEAWTGRSSYEQYF. The CDR3 region has the DNA TGTGCCAGCAGTGAAGCTTGGACAGGAAGGAGCTCCTACGAGCAGTACTTC.